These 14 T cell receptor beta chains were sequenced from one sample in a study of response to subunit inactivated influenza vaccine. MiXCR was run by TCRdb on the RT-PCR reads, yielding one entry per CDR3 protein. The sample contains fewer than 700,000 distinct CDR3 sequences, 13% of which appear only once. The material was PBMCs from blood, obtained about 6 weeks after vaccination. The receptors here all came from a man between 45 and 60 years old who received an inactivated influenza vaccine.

The CDR3 nucleotides are TGCGCCAGCAGCCTCCAAACACGAGAGACCCAGTACTTC. Its protein is CASSLQTRETQYF. V usage is TRBV5-1 and J usage is TRBJ2-5; D ambiguous. From germline, CDR1 is SGHRS and CDR2 YFSETQ. The CDR3 is 13 residues long. V was trimmed by 4 bases and J by 4 bases, leaving 11 bases between them.

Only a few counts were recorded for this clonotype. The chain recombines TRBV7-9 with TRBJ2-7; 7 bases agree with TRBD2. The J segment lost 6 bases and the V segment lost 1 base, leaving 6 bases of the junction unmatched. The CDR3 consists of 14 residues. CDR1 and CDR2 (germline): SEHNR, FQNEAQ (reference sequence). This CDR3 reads CASSLVRGRGEQYF. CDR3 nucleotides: TGTGCCAGCAGCTTAGTTCGCGGGAGAGGCGAGCAGTACTTC.

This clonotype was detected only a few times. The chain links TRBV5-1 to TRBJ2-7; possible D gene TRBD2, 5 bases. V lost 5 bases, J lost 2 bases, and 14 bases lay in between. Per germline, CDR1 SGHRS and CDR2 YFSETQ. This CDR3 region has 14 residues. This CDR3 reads CASRAGTGAYEQYF. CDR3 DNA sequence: TGCGCCAGCAGGGCCGGTACCGGGGCCTACGAGCAGTACTTC.

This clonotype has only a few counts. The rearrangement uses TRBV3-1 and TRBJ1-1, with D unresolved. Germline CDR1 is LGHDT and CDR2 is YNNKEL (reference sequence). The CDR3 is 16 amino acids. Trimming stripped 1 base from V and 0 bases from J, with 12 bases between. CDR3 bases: TGTGCCAGCAGCCAAGTTCTGAAAAAAATGAACACTGAAGCTTTCTTT. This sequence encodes CASSQVLKKMNTEAFF.

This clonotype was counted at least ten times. CDR3 in DNA: TGCAGTGCTACTAATACCATTACGGATGAGCAGTTCTTC. Encoded protein: CSATNTITDEQFF. This chain connects TRBV20-1 to TRBJ2-1; D remains unclear. This CDR3 contains 13 residues. Trimming shortened V by 4 bases and J by 8 bases, and 15 bases separated the two germline ends. The germline V gene encodes CDR1 DFQATT and CDR2 SNEGSKA (reference sequence).

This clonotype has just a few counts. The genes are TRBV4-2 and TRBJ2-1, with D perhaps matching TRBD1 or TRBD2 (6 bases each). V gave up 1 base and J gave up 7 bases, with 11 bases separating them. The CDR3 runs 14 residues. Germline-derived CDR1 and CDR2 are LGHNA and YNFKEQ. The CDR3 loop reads CASSQVGGLNEQFF. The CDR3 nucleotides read TGTGCCAGCAGCCAAGTCGGGGGCCTTAATGAGCAGTTCTTC.

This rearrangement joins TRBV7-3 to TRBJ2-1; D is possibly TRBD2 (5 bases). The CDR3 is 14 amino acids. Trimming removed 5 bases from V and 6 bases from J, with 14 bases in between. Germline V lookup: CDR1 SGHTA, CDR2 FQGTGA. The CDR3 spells CASSAQPGINEQFF. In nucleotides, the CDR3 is TGTGCCAGCAGCGCCCAACCGGGAATCAATGAGCAGTTCTTC.

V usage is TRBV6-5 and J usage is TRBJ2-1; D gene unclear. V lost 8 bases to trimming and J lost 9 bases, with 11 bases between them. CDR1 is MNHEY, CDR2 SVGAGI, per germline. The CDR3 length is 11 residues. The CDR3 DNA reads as TGTGCCAGCTGTTCCCTGGGTGAGCAGTTCTTC. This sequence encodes CASCSLGEQFF.

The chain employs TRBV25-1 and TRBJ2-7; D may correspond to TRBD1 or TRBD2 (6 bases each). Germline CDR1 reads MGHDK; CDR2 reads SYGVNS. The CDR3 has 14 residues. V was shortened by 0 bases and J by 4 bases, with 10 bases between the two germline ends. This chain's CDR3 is CASSEYRGAYEQYF. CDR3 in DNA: TGTGCCAGCAGTGAATATAGGGGGGCTTACGAGCAGTACTTC.

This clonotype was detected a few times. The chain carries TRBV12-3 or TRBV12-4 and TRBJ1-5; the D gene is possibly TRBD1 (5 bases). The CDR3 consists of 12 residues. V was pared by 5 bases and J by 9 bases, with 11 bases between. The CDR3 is CASSPGALPQHF. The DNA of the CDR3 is TGTGCCAGCAGTCCCGGGGCCTTGCCCCAGCATTTT.

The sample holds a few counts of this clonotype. The CDR3 spells CATSRVNNEKLFF. For the CDR3, the DNA is TGTGCCACCAGCAGAGTAAATAATGAAAAACTGTTTTTT. V usage is TRBV15 and J usage is TRBJ1-4; D uncertain. Germline V lookup: CDR1 LNHNV, CDR2 YYDKDF (reference sequence). V lost 1 base and J lost 4, with 4 bases in between. This CDR3 contains 13 residues.

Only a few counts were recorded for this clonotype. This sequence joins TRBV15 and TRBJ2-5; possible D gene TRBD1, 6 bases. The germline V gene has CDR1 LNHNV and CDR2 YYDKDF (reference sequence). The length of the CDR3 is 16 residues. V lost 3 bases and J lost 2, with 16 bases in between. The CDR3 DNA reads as TGTGCCACCAGCAGGGCCGTCACAGGGTTACAAGAGACCCAGTACTTC. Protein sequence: CATSRAVTGLQETQYF. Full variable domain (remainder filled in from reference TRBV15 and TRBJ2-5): DAMVIQNPRYQVTQFGKPVTLSCSQTLNHNVMYWYQQKSSQAPKLLFHYYDKDFNNEADTPDNFQSRRPNTSFCFLDIRSPGLGDTAMYLCATSRAVTGLQETQYFGPGTRLLVL.

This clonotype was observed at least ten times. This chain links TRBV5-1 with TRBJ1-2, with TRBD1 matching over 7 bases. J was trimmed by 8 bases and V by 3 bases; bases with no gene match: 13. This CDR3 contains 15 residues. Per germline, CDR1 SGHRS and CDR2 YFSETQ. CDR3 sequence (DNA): TGCGCCAGCAGCTCCATGACAGGGATTGGGTCGGGCTACACCTTC. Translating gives CASSSMTGIGSGYTF.

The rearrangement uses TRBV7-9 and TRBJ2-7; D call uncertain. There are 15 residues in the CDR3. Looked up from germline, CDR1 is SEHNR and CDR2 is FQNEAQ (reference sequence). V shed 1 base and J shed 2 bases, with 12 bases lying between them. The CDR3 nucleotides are TGTGCCAGCAGCTTAGGCGGATCTGCCGCCTACGAGCAGTACTTC. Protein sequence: CASSLGGSAAYEQYF.